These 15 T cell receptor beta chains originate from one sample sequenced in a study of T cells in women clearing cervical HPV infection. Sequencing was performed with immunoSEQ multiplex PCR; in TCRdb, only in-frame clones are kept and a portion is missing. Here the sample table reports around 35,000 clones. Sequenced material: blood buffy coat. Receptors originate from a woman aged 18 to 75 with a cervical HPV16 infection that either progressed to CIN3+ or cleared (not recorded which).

This chain's CDR3 is CASSFQGSYNEQFF. CDR3 DNA (partial): TGCGCCAGCAGCTTCCAGGGCTCCTACAATGAG. V usage is TRBV5-1 and J usage is TRBJ2-1; maybe TRBD1 (5 bases). The CDR3 extends 3 residues past the end of the read, so its final part is completed from the germline J gene. This CDR3 is 14 amino acids long. CDR1 SGHRS and CDR2 YFSETQ come from the germline V gene. Trimming stripped 2 bases from V and 0 bases from J, with 6 bases between. The full variable domain, in which reference TRBV5-1 and TRBJ2-1 provide the parts outside the CDR3, is KAGVTQTPRYLIKTRGQQVTLSCSPISGHRSVSWYQQTPGQGLQFLFEYFSETQRNKGNFPGRFSGRQFSNSRSEMNVSTLELGDSALYLCASSFQGSYNEQFFGPGTRLTVL.

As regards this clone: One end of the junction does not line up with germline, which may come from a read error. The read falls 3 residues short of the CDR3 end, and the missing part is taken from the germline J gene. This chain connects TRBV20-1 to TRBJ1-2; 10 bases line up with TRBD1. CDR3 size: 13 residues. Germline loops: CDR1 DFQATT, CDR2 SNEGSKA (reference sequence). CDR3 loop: CNASGTGERGYTF. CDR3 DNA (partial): TGCAATGCTAGTGGGACAGGGGAAAGGGGC.

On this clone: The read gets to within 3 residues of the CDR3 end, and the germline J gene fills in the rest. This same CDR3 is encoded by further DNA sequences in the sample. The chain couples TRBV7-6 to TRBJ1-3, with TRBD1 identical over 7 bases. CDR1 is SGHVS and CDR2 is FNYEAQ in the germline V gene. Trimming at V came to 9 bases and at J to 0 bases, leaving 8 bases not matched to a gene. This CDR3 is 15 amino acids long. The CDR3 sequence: CASRDSLSSGNTIYF. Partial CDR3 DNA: TGTGCCAGTCGGGACAGTTTGAGCTCTGGAAACACC.

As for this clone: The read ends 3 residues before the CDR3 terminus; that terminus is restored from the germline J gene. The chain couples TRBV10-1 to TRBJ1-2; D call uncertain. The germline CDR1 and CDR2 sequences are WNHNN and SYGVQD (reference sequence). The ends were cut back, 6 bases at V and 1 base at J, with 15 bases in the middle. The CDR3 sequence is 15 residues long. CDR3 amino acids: CASSPGGDDNYGYTF. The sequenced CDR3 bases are TGCGCCAGCAGCCCCGGCGGAGACGATAACTATGGC.

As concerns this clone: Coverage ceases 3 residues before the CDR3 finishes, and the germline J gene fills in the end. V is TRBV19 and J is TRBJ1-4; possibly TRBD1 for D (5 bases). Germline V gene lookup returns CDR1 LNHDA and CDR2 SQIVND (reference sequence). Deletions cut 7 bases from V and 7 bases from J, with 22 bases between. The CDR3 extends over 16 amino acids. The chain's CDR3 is CASNRRQPPSSEKLFF. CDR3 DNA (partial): TGTGCCAGTAACCGGCGACAGCCGCCTAGTAGTGAAAAA.

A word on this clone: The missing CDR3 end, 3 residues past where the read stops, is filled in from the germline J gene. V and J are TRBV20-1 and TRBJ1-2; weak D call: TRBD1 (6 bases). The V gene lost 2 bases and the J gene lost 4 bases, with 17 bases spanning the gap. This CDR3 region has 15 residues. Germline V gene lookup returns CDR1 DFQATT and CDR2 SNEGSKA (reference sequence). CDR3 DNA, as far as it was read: TGCAGTGCTAGAAACACAGGGAACGGCATCTATGGC. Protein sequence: CSARNTGNGIYG. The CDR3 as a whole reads CSARNTGNGIYGYTF.

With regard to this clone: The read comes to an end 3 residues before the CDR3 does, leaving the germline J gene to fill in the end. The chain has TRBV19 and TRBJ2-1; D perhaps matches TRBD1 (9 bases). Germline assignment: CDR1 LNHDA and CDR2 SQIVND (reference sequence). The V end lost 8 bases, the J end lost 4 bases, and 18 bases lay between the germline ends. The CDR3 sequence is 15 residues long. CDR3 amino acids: CASGGQGGGYNEQFF. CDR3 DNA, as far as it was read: TGTGCCAGTGGGGGACAGGGCGGGGGGTACAATGAG.

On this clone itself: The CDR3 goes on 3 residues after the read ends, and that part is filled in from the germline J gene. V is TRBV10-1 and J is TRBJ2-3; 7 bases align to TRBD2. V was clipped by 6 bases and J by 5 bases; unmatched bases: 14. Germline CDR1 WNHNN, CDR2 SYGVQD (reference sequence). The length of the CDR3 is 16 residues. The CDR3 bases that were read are TGCGCCAGCAGCGGGTCTGGCGGGAGAGCGTTAGATACG. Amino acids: CASSGSGGRALDT. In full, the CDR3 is CASSGSGGRALDTQYF.

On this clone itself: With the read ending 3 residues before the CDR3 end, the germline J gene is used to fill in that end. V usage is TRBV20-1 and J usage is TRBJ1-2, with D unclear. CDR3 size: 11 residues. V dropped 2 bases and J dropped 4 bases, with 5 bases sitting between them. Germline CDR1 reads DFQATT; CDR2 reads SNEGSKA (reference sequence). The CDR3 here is CSARFSYGYTF. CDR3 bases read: TGCAGTGCTAGATTCAGCTATGGC.

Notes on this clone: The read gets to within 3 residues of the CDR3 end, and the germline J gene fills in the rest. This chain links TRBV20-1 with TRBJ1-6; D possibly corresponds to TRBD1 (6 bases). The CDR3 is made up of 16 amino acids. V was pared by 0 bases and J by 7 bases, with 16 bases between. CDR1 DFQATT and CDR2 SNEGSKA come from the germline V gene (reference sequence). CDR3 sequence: CSARDFVGGRNSPLHF. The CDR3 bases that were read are TGCAGTGCTAGAGATTTCGTGGGGGGGCGAAATTCACCC.

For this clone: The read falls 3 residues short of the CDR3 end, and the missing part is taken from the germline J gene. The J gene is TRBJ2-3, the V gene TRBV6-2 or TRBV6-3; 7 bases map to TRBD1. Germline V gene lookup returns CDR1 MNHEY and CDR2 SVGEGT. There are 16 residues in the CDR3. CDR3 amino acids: CASSYSSGRGKQPQYF. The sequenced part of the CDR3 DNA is TGTGCCAGCAGTTACTCGAGCGGCAGGGGGAAACAGCCG.

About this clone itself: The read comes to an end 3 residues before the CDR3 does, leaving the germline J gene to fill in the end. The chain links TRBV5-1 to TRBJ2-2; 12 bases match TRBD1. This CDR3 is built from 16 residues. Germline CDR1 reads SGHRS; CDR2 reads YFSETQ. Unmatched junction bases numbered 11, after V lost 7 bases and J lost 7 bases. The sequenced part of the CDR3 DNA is TGCGCCAGCGGAGACCCGGGACAGGGGGCTGTCGGGGAG. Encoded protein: CASGDPGQGAVGE. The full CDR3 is CASGDPGQGAVGELFF.

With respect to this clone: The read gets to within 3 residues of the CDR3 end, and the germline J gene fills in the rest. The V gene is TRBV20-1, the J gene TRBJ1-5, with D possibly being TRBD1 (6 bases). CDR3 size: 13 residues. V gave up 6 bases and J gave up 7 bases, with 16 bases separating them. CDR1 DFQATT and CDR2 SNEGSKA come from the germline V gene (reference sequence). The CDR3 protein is CSATSGGRQPQHF. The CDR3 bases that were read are TGCAGTGCGACTAGCGGGGGGCGACAGCCC.

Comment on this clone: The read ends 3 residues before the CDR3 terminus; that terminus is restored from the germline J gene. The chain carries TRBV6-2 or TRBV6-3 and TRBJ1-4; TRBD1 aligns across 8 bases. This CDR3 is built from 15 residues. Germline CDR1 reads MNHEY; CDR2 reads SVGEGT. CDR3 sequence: CASSQGAVWNSPLFF. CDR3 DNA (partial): TGTGCCAGCAGCCAGGGGGCGGTTTGGAATTCACCA.

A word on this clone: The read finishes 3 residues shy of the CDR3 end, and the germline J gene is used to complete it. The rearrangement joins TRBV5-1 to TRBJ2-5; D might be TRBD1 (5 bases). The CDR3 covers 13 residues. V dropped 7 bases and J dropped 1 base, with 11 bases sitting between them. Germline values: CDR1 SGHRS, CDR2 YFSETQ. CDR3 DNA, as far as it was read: TGCGCCAGCTTCAGGGTTGGCCAAGAGACC. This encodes CASFRVGQET. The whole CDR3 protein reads CASFRVGQETQYF.